This entry is about one T cell receptor beta chain. Compared with germline, one end of the junction differs, possibly owing to a read error. Moderate-to-severe activity, with CAS ≥3, NOSPECS ≥4 and duration under 3 months, characterized the donors with ophthalmopathy. Uncontrolled infections, other autoimmune diseases, pregnancy or lactation barred patients from enrollment. Orbital computed tomography and thyroid ultrasound, along with TRAb, serum thyroxine and clinical symptoms, underpinned diagnosis. Isolation of PBMCs was performed using 10 ml of fresh peripheral blood. The sample is drawn from a study of Graves' ophthalmopathy and Graves' hyperthyroidism. The CDR3 has 15 residues. Germline loops: CDR1 ENHRY, CDR2 SYGVKD. The TCR beta CDR3 regions underwent amplification from RNA transcripts. Second-round multiplex PCR followed a first-round RT-PCR using HTBI primers. MiXCR, run by TCRdb on the multiplex PCR reads, gives a single entry per CDR3 protein. The repertoire has 600,000 to 950,000 distinct CDR3 sequences, approximately 40% of them found once; the top ten carry less than 55%.

The clonotype originates from an adult man with Graves' ophthalmopathy. The chain uses TRBV10-3 and TRBJ2-5; a possible D gene is TRBD1 (6 bases). Sequencing was performed on peripheral blood. The CDR3 protein is CASSYLQGPQETQYF. The CDR3 DNA reads as TGTGCCAGCAGTTACCTACAGGGTCCGCAAGAGACCCAGTACTTC.